This T cell receptor (beta chain) was captured in a study of shared clonotypes between healthy human individuals. Study-level information: Each donor had three CD4 naive, three CD4 memory, two CD8 naive and one CD8 memory plate.

This clone was recorded once. Naive CD8 isolation took CD45RO-negative cells positively selected for CCR7 and excluded terminally differentiated effector memory CD45RA+ cells. The CDR3 extends over 17 amino acids. The junction had 13 bases not matched to a gene; V was cut back by 2 bases and J by 6 bases. From germline, CDR1 is SGHNT and CDR2 YYREEE (reference sequence). Here immunoSEQ multiplex PCR was the method, and the copy in TCRdb shows in-frame clones only, minus some. The top ten hold roughly 1% of the sample, which has 1.5 million to 2.5 million clones, 85% to 95% seen once. The sample was naive CD8+ T cells sorted from blood. The genes are TRBV5-4 and TRBJ2-3, with 9 bases aligning to TRBD1. The receptor was derived from a man between 18 and 29 years old in good health. The CDR3 DNA is TGTGCCAGCAGCTTAGGATTGGGACAGGGCTTCCCGGATACGCAGTATTTT. This translates into CASSLGLGQGFPDTQYF.